This TCR beta chain comes out of a study of blood T cell repertoires in COVID-19 (dated by TCRdb to the early 2020s). For the wider study: Samples from collaborators originated in the United States, Italy and Spain and spanned both the acute and convalescent phases of COVID-19. Sample metadata almost always included a de-identified subject ID, COVID-19 status, age in years and sex. Where available, HLA class I and class II types were taken from metadata supplied by the sample provider and were not determined by assay-based typing. The dataset comprised deeply sampled blood TCRbeta repertoires from subjects exposed to, actively infected with, or recovered from COVID-19. The repertoires were made available in a free public database intended to serve as a resource for research on the immune response to SARS-CoV-2. The samples were drawn from two sources: the first 160 participants of the ongoing ImmuneRACE study, and over 1,000 subjects contributed by 6 global collaborators. The prospective study material was composed of cDNA or gDNA derived from T cells, B-cell-depleted T cells, or PBMCs.

The germline V gene (reference sequence) yields SGHNT for CDR1 and YYREEE for CDR2. The germline ends are 10 bases apart after V is trimmed by 0 bases and J by 6 bases. The CDR3 measures 13 amino acids from cysteine to phenylalanine. Only CDR3 DNA remains: 39 bases, in frame from the first base. TCRbeta CDR3 regions were amplified from genomic DNA by means of the immunoSEQ Assay, a bias-controlled multiplex PCR. The paper's processing steps were these. The number of nucleated cells in each sample was estimated from the amplification of reference gene primers within the assay. To quantify the absolute abundance of each unique TCRbeta CDR3 rearrangement, sequence reads were collapsed and filtered. For each sample, productive Simpson clonality was calculated as the square root of Simpson's diversity index over productive rearrangements. The clones in this table, taken by TCRdb from immuneACCESS, are in-frame only. Not every clone is retained; where verified, under half of the shortfall comes from an unresolved V gene, and the cause of the rest is unknown. Clone size and V and J calls were adopted from that table, with D and trimming inferred from the DNA. This sample holds some 30,000 clones; 90% were observed only once. The ten biggest clones cover about 1.4% of the sample.

Points on this clone: Its antigen is unknown. Within one base of it there is no much larger clone, and no base qualities were kept.

Here is what the overall study found, with its caveats: The amount of clinical and demographic metadata varied by source and participant and was provided uncurated.

Each collaborating institution followed its own protocols to collect whole blood in K2EDTA tubes. For TCRbeta analysis, collaborators shipped samples in one of three forms: frozen whole blood, isolated PBMCs, or DNA extracted from either of those sample types. The rearrangement joined TRBV5-4 to TRBJ2-7; perhaps TRBD2 is the D gene, with 6 bases matching. The sequencing input was peripheral blood. This receptor was taken from a man between 60 and 70 years old with active COVID-19. DNA sequence: TGTGCCAGCAGCTTGGGATCCGGGGGCGAGCAGTACTTC. Translated, this is CASSLGSGGEQYF.